What follows are 3 T cell receptor beta chains derived from one specimen sequenced in a study of blood T cells in healthy people across ages. Then a second PCR, running about 6 to 12 cycles, was carried out with a sample-barcoded 5' primer and a J-beta primer mix. MiXCR, run by TCRdb on the 5' RACE reads, gives a single entry per CDR3 protein. The table records hundreds of thousands of distinct CDR3 sequences, roughly 60% of them present only once. Source material: blood. The receptors derive from a man aged 30 to 39 in good health.

This clonotype was counted only a few times. The chain employs TRBV7-9 and TRBJ1-2; D is unresolved. The CDR3 runs 12 residues. Germline CDR1 reads SEHNR; CDR2 reads FQNEAQ (reference sequence). V was trimmed by 8 bases and J by 8 bases, leaving 15 bases between them. The CDR3 DNA reads TGTGCCAGCCTGGCGGTCCTCGGGGGCTACACCTTC. This codes for CASLAVLGGYTF.

This clonotype was found a few times. V gene TRBV5-1 combines with J gene TRBJ2-7; tentatively, D is TRBD1 or TRBD2 (5 bases each). The last part of the DNA fits TRBJ2-5 better; the J call may be wrong. Germline V gene sequence: CDR1 SGHRS, CDR2 YFSETQ. CDR3 length equals 15 residues. The CDR3 DNA reads as TGCGCCAGCAACATGCCTGTCGGTGGGGGAGAGACCCAGTACTTC. It codes for CASNMPVGGGETQYF.

V usage is TRBV6-2 or TRBV6-3 and J usage is TRBJ2-4; 7 nucleotides line up with TRBD1. The J call is uncertain, as TRBJ2-5 better fits the DNA end. The CDR3 length is 15 residues. Germline values: CDR1 MNHEY, CDR2 SVGEGT. The CDR3 DNA reads TGTGCCAGCAGTTACACAGGGGCCCCAAAAGAGACCCAGTACTTC. As protein: CASSYTGAPKETQYF.